The 9 T cell receptor beta chains below all came from one sample that was sequenced in a study of shared clonotypes between healthy human individuals. Method: immunoSEQ multiplex PCR; TCRdb's copy keeps in-frame clones and lacks some. This table has just over 2,000,000 clones, approximately 94% appearing once. The naive CD8 fraction comprised CD45RO-negative cells positively selected for CCR7 and excluded terminally differentiated effector memory CD45RA+ cells. Sequencing input: naive CD8+ T cells sorted from blood. The receptors were sampled from a man between 18 and 35 years old in good health.

The V gene is TRBV29-1, the J gene TRBJ2-4; weak D call: TRBD2 (7 bases). CDR1 is SQVTM, CDR2 ANQGSEA, per germline. CDR3 length: 15 residues. Here the CDR3 DNA reads TGCACCATGGGGGGGGCAGAACTAGCCAAAAACATTCAGTACTTC. It is translated as CTMGGAELAKNIQYF.

The chain recombines TRBV28 with TRBJ2-2; a weak D match, TRBD1 (5 bases). CDR3 length equals 14 residues. Germline values: CDR1 MDHEN, CDR2 SYDVKM. V was trimmed by 5 bases and J by 9 bases, leaving 16 bases between them. The DNA for the CDR3 is TGTGCCAGCAGTCCAAGGTCAGGGAAGTGGGAGCTGTTTTTT. This translates into CASSPRSGKWELFF.

Remarks on this clone: The sample carries other DNA sequences with the same CDR3. This chain joins TRBV7-9 and TRBJ2-1, with D unclear. The germline V and J ends were trimmed by 1 base and 6 bases, with 4 bases remaining between them. Germline loops: CDR1 SEHNR, CDR2 FQNEAQ (reference sequence). CDR3 length: 12 amino acids. The CDR3 DNA is TGTGCCAGCAGCTTAGTGGCCAATGAGCAGTTCTTC. Protein sequence: CASSLVANEQFF.

This clone was detected only once. Other nucleotide sequences in the sample specify the same CDR3. V usage is TRBV6-5 and J usage is TRBJ1-1, with 8 bases that match TRBD1. The junction had 5 bases not matched to a gene; V was cut back by 0 bases and J by 5 bases. Germline V gene data show CDR1 as MNHEY and CDR2 as SVGAGI. The CDR3 consists of 15 residues. CDR3 coding DNA: TGTGCCAGCAGTTACTCCGACAGGGGCGGAACTGAAGCTTTCTTT. This gives the protein CASSYSDRGGTEAFF.

The CDR3 protein is CASSGSRTGGNEQYF. The CDR3 nucleotides are TGTGCCAGTAGTGGCTCGCGGACAGGGGGAAACGAGCAGTACTTC. The chain joins TRBV19 to TRBJ2-7; 10 positions match TRBD1. The CDR3 spans 15 residues. Germline V gene lookup returns CDR1 LNHDA and CDR2 SQIVND (reference sequence). After removal of 5 bases from V and 5 bases from J, the junction contained 9 bases not matched to a gene.

The rearrangement uses TRBV19 and TRBJ2-4, with a possible D match to TRBD2 (6 bases). The CDR3 runs 14 residues. Germline CDR1 and CDR2: LNHDA and SQIVND (reference sequence). With 6 bases removed from V and 9 bases from J, the gap between germline ends came to 18 bases. In nucleotides, the CDR3 is TGTGCCAGTAGATCTAGGGACCTGGAGGGCATTCAGTACTTC. Its translation is CASRSRDLEGIQYF.

CDR3 DNA: TGCGCCAGCAGCTTGGCCAGCGGAAACTCCTACAATGAGCAGTTCTTC. Amino acid sequence: CASSLASGNSYNEQFF. The chain couples TRBV5-1 to TRBJ2-1; D might be TRBD2 (5 bases). Between the trimmed V and J ends, which lost 0 bases and 0 bases, there was a span of 10 bases. The CDR3 has 16 residues. The germline CDR1 and CDR2 sequences are SGHRS and YFSETQ.

J is TRBJ2-7 and V is TRBV2; 11 bases align to TRBD2. V lost 6 bases, J lost 3 bases, and 7 bases stayed unmatched. This CDR3 is 15 amino acids long. Germline V CDR1 and CDR2: SNHLY, FYNNEI. The CDR3: CASSELAGVSYEQYF. The CDR3 DNA reads TGTGCCAGCAGCGAACTAGCGGGAGTAAGCTACGAGCAGTACTTC.

As for this clone: Other DNA variants within this sample encode the same CDR3. This chain joins TRBV19 and TRBJ2-1; possibly TRBD1 for D (5 bases). Trimming stripped 3 bases from V and 0 bases from J, with 6 bases between. The germline gives CDR1 LNHDA, CDR2 SQIVND (reference sequence). The CDR3 is made up of 14 amino acids. The CDR3 reads CASSIQGSYNEQFF. In nucleotides, the CDR3 is TGTGCCAGTAGTATCCAGGGCTCCTACAATGAGCAGTTCTTC.